This T cell receptor (beta chain) was retrieved from a study of vaccination effects on CD4 cells after COVID-19. Notes on the study in general: Marked clonal contraction was seen late after vaccination (in both infection- and vaccine-induced clones).

CDR3 length: 12 residues. V dropped 10 bases and J dropped 5 bases, with 14 bases sitting between them. From germline, CDR1 is MNHEY and CDR2 SVGAGI. Clones were read by immunoSEQ multiplex PCR, and TCRdb kept only the in-frame ones, dropping some. The sample has some 30,000 clones; approximately 68% are singletons. In the case of this clone: What it binds is not known.

Pools of viral peptides were used by the ViraFEST assay to expand antigen-specific CD4+ T cells ahead of sequencing. Around day 10 of culture, CD4+ T cells were separated out. Participants got two doses of BNT162b2 or mRNA-1273 vaccine. Nucleocapsid antibodies stayed negative before and after vaccination, showing no earlier SARS-CoV-2 infection. The chain links TRBV6-5 to TRBJ1-1; perhaps TRBD1 as D (5 bases). The source is a human donor who received a COVID-19 vaccine. Source: CD4+ T cells from PBMCs cultured with SARS-CoV-2 spike peptides, taken after COVID-19 vaccination. The CDR3 spells CATRMGGTEAFF. The CDR3 DNA reads as TGTGCCACCAGGATGGGGGGGACTGAAGCTTTCTTT.